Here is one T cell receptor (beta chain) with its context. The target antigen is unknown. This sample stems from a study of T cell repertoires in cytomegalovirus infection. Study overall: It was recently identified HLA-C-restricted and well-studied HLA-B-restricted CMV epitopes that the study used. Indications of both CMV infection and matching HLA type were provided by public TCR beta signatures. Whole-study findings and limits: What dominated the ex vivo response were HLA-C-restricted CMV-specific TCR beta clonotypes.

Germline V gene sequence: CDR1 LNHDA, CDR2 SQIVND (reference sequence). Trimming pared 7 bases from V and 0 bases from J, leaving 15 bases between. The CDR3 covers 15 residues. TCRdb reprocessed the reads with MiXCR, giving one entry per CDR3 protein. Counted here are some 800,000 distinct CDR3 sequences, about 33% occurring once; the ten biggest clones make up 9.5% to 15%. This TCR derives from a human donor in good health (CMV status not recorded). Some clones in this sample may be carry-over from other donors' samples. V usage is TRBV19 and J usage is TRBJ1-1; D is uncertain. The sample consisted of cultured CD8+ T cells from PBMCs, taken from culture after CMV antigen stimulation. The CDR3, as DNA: TGTGCCAGTAAGGGCAAGCCCGCCTTGAACACTGAAGCTTTCTTT. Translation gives CASKGKPALNTEAFF.